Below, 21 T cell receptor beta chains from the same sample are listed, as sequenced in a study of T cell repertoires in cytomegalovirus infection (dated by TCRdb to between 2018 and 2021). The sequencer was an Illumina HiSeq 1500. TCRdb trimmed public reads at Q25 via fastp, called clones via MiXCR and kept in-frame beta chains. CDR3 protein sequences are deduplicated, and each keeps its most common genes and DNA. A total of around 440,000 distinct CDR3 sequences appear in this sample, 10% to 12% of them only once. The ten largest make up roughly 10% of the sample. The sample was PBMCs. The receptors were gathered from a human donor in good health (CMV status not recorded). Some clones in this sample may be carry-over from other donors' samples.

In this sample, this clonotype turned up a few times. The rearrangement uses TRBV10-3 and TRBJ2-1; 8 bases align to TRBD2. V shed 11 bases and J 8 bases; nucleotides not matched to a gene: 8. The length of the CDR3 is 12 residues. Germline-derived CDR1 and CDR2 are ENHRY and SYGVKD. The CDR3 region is CAVGGAGHEQFF. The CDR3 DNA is TGTGCCGTCGGGGGGGCCGGGCATGAGCAGTTCTTC.

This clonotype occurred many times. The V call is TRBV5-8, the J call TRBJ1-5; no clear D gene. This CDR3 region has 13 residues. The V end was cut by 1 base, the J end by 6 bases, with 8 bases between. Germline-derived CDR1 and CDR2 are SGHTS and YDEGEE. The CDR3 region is CASSLYPGQPQHF. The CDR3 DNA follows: TGTGCCAGCAGCTTGTATCCGGGTCAGCCCCAGCATTTT.

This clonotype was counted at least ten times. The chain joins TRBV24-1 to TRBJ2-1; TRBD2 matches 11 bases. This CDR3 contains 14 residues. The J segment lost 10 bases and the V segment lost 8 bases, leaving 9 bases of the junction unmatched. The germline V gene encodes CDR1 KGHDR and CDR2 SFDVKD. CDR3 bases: TGTGCCACCACCTCTAGCGGGAGGATCTGGGAGCAGTTCTTC. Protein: CATTSSGRIWEQFF.

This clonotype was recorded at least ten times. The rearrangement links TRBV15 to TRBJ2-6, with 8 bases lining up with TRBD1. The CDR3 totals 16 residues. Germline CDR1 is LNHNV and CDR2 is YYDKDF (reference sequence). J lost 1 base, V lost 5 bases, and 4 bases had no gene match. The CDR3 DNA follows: TGTGCCACCAGCGGACAGGGAGAGTCTGGGGCCAACGTCCTGACTTTC. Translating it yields CATSGQGESGANVLTF.

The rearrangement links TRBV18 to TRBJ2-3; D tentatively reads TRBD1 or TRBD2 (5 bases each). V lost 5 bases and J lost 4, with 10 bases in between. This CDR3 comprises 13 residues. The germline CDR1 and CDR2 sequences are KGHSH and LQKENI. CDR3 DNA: TGTGCCAGCTCAGGGGACGGGGCAGATACGCAGTATTTT. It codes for CASSGDGADTQYF.

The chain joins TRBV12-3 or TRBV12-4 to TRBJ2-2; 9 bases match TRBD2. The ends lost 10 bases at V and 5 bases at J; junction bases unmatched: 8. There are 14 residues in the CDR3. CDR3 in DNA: TGTGCCATCAAGACTAGCGGCAATACCGGGGAGCTGTTTTTT. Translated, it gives CAIKTSGNTGELFF.

The CDR3: CATKRDSSYNEQFF. Here the CDR3 DNA reads TGTGCCACTAAACGGGACAGCTCCTACAATGAGCAGTTCTTC. The gene calls are TRBV7-3 and TRBJ2-1; TRBD1 matches at 7 bases. The CDR3 contains 14 residues. Per germline, CDR1 SGHTA and CDR2 FQGTGA. After removal of 10 bases from V and 0 bases from J, the junction contained 6 bases not matched to a gene.

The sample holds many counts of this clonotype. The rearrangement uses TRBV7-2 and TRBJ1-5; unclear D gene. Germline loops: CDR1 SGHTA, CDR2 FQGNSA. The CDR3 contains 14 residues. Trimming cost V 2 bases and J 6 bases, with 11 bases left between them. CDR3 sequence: CASSLSTDLQPQHF. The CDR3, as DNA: TGTGCCAGCAGCTTATCCACAGATCTTCAGCCCCAGCATTTT.

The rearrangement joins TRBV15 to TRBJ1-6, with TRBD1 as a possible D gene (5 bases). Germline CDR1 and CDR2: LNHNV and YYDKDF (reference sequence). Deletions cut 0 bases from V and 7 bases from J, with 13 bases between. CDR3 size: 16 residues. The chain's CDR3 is CATSRDQSGLNSPLHF. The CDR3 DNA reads TGTGCCACCAGCAGAGATCAGTCAGGGTTGAATTCACCCCTCCACTTT.

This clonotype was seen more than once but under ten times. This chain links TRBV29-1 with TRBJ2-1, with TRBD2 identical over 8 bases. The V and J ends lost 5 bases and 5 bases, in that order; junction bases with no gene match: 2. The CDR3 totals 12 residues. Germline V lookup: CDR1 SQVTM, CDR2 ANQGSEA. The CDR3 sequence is CSVSGGNNEQFF. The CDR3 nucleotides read TGCAGCGTTTCGGGAGGGAACAATGAGCAGTTCTTC.

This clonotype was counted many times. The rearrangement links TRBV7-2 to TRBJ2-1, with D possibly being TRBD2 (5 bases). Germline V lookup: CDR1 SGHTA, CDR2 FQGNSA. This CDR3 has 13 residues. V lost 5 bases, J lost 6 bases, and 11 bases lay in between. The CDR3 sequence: CASSPQEVNEQFF. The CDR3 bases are TGTGCCAGCAGCCCCCAGGAGGTCAATGAGCAGTTCTTC.

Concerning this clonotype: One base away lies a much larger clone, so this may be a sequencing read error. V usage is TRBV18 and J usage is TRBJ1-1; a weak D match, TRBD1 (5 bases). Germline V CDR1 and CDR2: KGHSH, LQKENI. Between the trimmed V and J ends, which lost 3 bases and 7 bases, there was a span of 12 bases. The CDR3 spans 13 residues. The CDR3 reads CASSPGGKIEAFF. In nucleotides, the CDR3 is TGTGCCAGCTCACCGGGGGGTAAGATTGAAGCTTTCTTT.

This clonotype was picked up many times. In nucleotides, the CDR3 is TGTGCCAGCAGCAGACTGGGACGGAATCAGCCCCAGCATTTT. This sequence encodes CASSRLGRNQPQHF. The V gene is TRBV11-2, the J gene TRBJ1-5; a possible D gene is TRBD1 (5 bases). Trimming took 5 bases from V and 4 from J, leaving 12 bases between them. The CDR3 is 14 amino acids. Germline V CDR1 and CDR2: SGHAT, FQNNGV. The variable domain in full, with the rest retrieved from reference TRBV11-2 and TRBJ1-5, is EAGVAQSPRYKIIEKRQSVAFWCNPISGHATLYWYQQILGQGPKLLIQFQNNGVVDDSQLPKDRFSAERLKGVDSTLKIQPAKLEDSAVYLCASSRLGRNQPQHFGDGTRLSIL.

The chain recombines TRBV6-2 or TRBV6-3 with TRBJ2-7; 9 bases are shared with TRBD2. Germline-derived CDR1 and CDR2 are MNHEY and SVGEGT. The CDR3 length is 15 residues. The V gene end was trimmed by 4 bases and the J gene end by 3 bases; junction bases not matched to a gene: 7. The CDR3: CASSLLAGGIYEQYF. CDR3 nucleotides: TGTGCCAGCAGTTTACTAGCGGGCGGCATCTACGAGCAGTACTTC.

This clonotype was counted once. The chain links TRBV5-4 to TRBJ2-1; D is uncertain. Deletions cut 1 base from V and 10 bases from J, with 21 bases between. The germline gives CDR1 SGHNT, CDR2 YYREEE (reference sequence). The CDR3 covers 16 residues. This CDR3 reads CASSLLSSAPQSEQFF. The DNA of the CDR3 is TGTGCCAGCAGCTTGTTGTCGAGCGCCCCCCAATCGGAGCAGTTCTTC.

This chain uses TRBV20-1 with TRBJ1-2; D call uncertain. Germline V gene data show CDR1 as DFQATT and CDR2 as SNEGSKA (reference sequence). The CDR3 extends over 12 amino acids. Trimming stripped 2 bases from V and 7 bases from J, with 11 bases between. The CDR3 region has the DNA TGCAGTGCTAGACCTTGGGCCAGTGGCTACACCTTC. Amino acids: CSARPWASGYTF.

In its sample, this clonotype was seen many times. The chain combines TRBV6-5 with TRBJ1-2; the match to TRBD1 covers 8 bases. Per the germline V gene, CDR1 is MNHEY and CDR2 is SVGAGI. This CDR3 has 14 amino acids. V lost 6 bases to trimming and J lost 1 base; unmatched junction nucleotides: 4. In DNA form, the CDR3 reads TGTGCCAGCAGCAGGACAGGGATTAACTATGGCTACACCTTC. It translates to CASSRTGINYGYTF.

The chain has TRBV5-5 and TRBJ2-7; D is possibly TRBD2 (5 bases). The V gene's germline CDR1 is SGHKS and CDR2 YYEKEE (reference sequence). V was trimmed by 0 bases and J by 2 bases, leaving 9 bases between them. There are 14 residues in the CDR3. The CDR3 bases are TGTGCCAGCAGCTTGGGACTAACTACCTACGAGCAGTACTTC. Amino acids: CASSLGLTTYEQYF.

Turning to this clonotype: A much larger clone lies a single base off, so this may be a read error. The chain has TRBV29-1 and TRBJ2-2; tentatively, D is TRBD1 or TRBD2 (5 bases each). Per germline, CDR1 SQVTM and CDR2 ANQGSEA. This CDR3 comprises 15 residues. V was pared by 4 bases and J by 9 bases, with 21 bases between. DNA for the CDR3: TGCAGCGTTGCATTGGCAGGGATGGGGACCAGGGAGCTGTTTTTT. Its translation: CSVALAGMGTRELFF.

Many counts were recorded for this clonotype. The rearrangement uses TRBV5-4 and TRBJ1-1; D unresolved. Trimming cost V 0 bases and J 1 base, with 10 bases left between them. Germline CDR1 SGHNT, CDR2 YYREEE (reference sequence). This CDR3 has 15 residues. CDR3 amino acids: CASSLEPEWNTEAFF. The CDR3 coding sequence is TGTGCCAGCAGCTTGGAGCCGGAATGGAACACTGAAGCTTTCTTT.

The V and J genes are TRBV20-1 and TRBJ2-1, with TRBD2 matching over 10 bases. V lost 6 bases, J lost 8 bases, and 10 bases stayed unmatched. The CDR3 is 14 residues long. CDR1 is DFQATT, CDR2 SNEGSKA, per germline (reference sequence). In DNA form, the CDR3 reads TGCAGTGCCCCCATGGCTAGCGGGAGACATGAGCAGTTCTTC. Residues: CSAPMASGRHEQFF.